These 18 T cell receptor beta chains were sequenced from one sample in a study of shared T cell receptors in the human thymus. This table comes from immunoSEQ multiplex PCR, and its TCRdb copy is limited to in-frame clones, with some not included. Of hundreds of thousands of clones in the sample, 88% were seen once. These records were also assigned to another study, of human thymus T cells.

Sample: thymocytes. The source is a boy less than two years old with a congenital heart defect.

The DNA for the CDR3 is TGTGCCAGCAGCCTGAGCTCCGGGGAGCTGTTTTTT. Translation: CASSLSSGELFF. The rearrangement joins TRBV5-4 to TRBJ2-2; D is ambiguous. CDR1 is SGHNT and CDR2 is YYREEE in the germline V gene (reference sequence). Trimming left V 4 bases short and J 6 bases short, with 7 bases between. The CDR3 totals 12 residues. Variable domain in full (rest from reference TRBV5-4 and TRBJ2-2): ETGVTQSPTHLIKTRGQQVTLRCSSQSGHNTVSWYQQALGQGPQFIFQYYREEENGRGNFPPRFSGLQFPNYSSELNVNALELDDSALYLCASSLSSGELFFGEGSRLTVL.

The genes are TRBV11-2 and TRBJ1-2; 8 nucleotides match TRBD1. The CDR3 is 16 residues long. V lost 5 bases, J lost 0 bases, and 8 bases stayed unmatched. The germline V gene encodes CDR1 SGHAT and CDR2 FQNNGV. The CDR3 DNA is TGTGCCAGCAGCCCGCGACAGGGGACCCCTAACTATGGCTACACCTTC. Its translation: CASSPRQGTPNYGYTF.

The chain couples TRBV11-3 to TRBJ2-5; maybe TRBD1 (6 bases). V was shortened by 1 base and J by 3 bases, with 15 bases between the two germline ends. The CDR3 is 16 amino acids. Germline V lookup: CDR1 SGHNT, CDR2 YENEEA. The CDR3, as DNA: TGTGCCAGCAGCTTAGGGTGGGGGCGCTCAGAAGAGACCCAGTACTTC. Translated, it gives CASSLGWGRSEETQYF.

The chain is built from TRBV28 and TRBJ2-7; TRBD2 matches 8 bases. J was trimmed by 3 bases and V by 6 bases; bases with no gene match: 13. Germline assignment: CDR1 MDHEN and CDR2 SYDVKM. The CDR3 totals 16 residues. The CDR3 sequence: CASSPILIAGLYEQYF. The CDR3 nucleotides read TGTGCCAGCAGCCCGATTTTGATAGCGGGGCTCTACGAGCAGTACTTC.

The chain is built from TRBV6-1 and TRBJ2-7; TRBD1 matches at 8 bases. Unmatched junction bases numbered 6, after V lost 5 bases and J lost 3 bases. The CDR3 is 14 amino acids. Per germline, CDR1 MNHNS and CDR2 SASEGT. CDR3 sequence: CASSTWTGSYEQYF. DNA of the CDR3: TGTGCCAGCAGTACCTGGACAGGGAGCTACGAGCAGTACTTC.

The chain joins TRBV6-6 to TRBJ2-1, with 9 nucleotides matching TRBD2. Germline V CDR1 and CDR2: MNHNY, SVGAGI (reference sequence). Unmatched junction bases numbered 4, after V lost 6 bases and J lost 4 bases. This CDR3 is 14 amino acids long. CDR3 coding DNA: TGTGCCAGCAGCCAGACTAGCGGATACAATGAGCAGTTCTTC. It is translated as CASSQTSGYNEQFF.

J is TRBJ2-4 and V is TRBV15; 10 bases line up with TRBD2. V shed 0 bases, J shed 0 bases, and the junction held 5 bases outside the gene matches. The length of the CDR3 is 18 residues. Germline V gene lookup returns CDR1 LNHNV and CDR2 YYDKDF (reference sequence). CDR3 sequence reads: CATSRDLAGDIAKNIQYF. CDR3 DNA sequence: TGTGCCACCAGCAGAGATCTAGCGGGGGATATAGCCAAAAACATTCAGTACTTC.

V is TRBV25-1 and J is TRBJ2-6; D not certain. Trimming left V 0 bases short and J 0 bases short, with 6 bases between. Germline V gene sequence: CDR1 MGHDK, CDR2 SYGVNS. This CDR3 has 16 amino acids. CDR3 sequence reads: CASSEYESSGANVLTF. CDR3 in DNA: TGTGCCAGCAGTGAATATGAGAGCTCTGGGGCCAACGTCCTGACTTTC. Full variable domain (missing parts from reference TRBV25-1 and TRBJ2-6): EADIYQTPRYLVIGTGKKITLECSQTMGHDKMYWYQQDPGMELHLIHYSYGVNSTEKGDLSSESTVSRIRTEHFPLTLESARPSHTSQYLCASSEYESSGANVLTFGAGSRLTVL.

A single count supports this clone. The rearrangement joins TRBV6-1 to TRBJ1-1; D gene unclear. Trimming took 11 bases from V and 6 from J, leaving 19 bases between them. CDR1 and CDR2 from the germline V gene are MNHNS and SASEGT. The CDR3 runs 13 residues. CDR3: CAGRVDLFSEAFF. Written as DNA, the CDR3 is TGTGCCGGGAGGGTGGACCTCTTTTCTGAAGCTTTCTTT.

The rearrangement joins TRBV5-6 to TRBJ2-7, with D perhaps TRBD1 (5 bases). The CDR3 extends over 16 amino acids. The germline V gene has CDR1 SGHDT and CDR2 YYEEEE. V was pared by 3 bases and J by 2 bases, with 18 bases between. CDR3: CASSSTDSPTTYEQYF. The CDR3 DNA reads as TGTGCCAGCAGCTCGACCGACAGCCCAACAACCTACGAGCAGTACTTC.

The gene calls are TRBV27 and TRBJ2-7; the match to TRBD2 covers 8 bases. The junction had 4 bases not matched to a gene; V was cut back by 7 bases and J by 2 bases. The CDR3 consists of 13 residues. CDR1 is MNHEY, CDR2 SMNVEV, per germline (reference sequence). CDR3 coding DNA: TGTGCCAGCATAGGAGCGGGAGCCTACGAGCAGTACTTC. The encoded protein is CASIGAGAYEQYF.

The chain links TRBV11-3 to TRBJ2-7, with 12 positions matching TRBD1. With V trimmed by 4 bases and J by 3 bases, 4 bases remained unmatched. The CDR3 runs to 15 residues. Germline CDR1 and CDR2: SGHNT and YENEEA. The CDR3 region has the DNA TGTGCCAGCAGCTCCGGGACAGGGGGCATCTACGAGCAGTACTTC. Encoded protein: CASSSGTGGIYEQYF.

The chain couples TRBV4-1 to TRBJ2-7; 8 bases agree with TRBD1. This CDR3 has 18 amino acids. After removal of 1 base from V and 2 bases from J, the junction contained 13 bases not matched to a gene. The germline V gene encodes CDR1 MGHRA and CDR2 YSYEKL. CDR3 in amino acids: CASSQGPPRGHGTYEQYF. CDR3 sequence (DNA): TGCGCCAGCAGCCAAGGACCCCCCAGGGGGCACGGGACCTACGAGCAGTACTTC.

The V call is TRBV6-1, the J call TRBJ2-3; D is possibly TRBD2 (5 bases). Germline assignment: CDR1 MNHNS and CDR2 SASEGT. V lost 3 bases and J 2 bases, leaving 15 bases between the germline ends. The CDR3 sequence is 16 residues long. The CDR3 coding sequence is TGTGCCAGCAGTGAGGAGAGCGGACTCCACACAGATACGCAGTATTTT. Its protein is CASSEESGLHTDTQYF.

V and J are TRBV7-9 and TRBJ2-7, with 9 bases lining up with TRBD1. With 2 bases clipped from V and 4 bases from J, the junction kept 6 bases outside the gene matches. The CDR3 is 15 amino acids. Germline CDR1 SEHNR, CDR2 FQNEAQ (reference sequence). The CDR3 DNA sequence: TGTGCCAGCAGCTTAAATAGGGACAGGGCTTACGAGCAGTACTTC. Protein: CASSLNRDRAYEQYF.

The rearrangement links TRBV28 to TRBJ2-5, with TRBD2 identical over 9 bases. The germline CDR1 and CDR2 sequences are MDHEN and SYDVKM. J gave up 12 bases and V 3 bases, and 8 bases lay outside the gene matches. The CDR3 is 13 amino acids. In DNA, the CDR3 is TGTGCCAGCAGTTTGCGGGAGGGCCGGAGTAAGTACTTC. Amino acids: CASSLREGRSKYF.

V gene TRBV18 combines with J gene TRBJ2-6; TRBD2 matches at 7 bases. V was clipped by 10 bases and J by 4 bases; unmatched bases: 16. Germline V gene data show CDR1 as KGHSH and CDR2 as LQKENI. The CDR3 sequence is 17 residues long. This chain's CDR3 is CATKPRLAEEGANVLTF. The CDR3 coding sequence is TGTGCCACCAAACCGCGGCTAGCGGAAGAGGGGGCCAACGTCCTGACTTTC.

The V gene is TRBV2, the J gene TRBJ2-2, with D possibly matching TRBD2 (5 bases). The V gene's germline CDR1 is SNHLY and CDR2 FYNNEI. Trimming pared 4 bases from V and 8 bases from J, leaving 5 bases between. The CDR3 sequence is 11 residues long. The CDR3 DNA reads TGTGCCAGCAGTGGAGGGGGGGAGCTGTTTTTT. Translation gives CASSGGGELFF.